The present TCR beta chain was sequenced within a study of blood T cell repertoires in COVID-19. On the study more broadly: Sites across the United States, Italy and Spain contributed samples from acute and convalescent COVID-19. Nucleic acid was either cDNA or gDNA, and it came from T cells, B-cell-depleted T cells, or PBMCs.

Methods used by the authors: Counts of nucleated cells, estimated from reference gene primer amplification, were obtained. Assay: immunoSEQ multiplex PCR; the TCRdb copy retains only in-frame clones and omits some. V and J calls and clone size come straight from that table; D and trimming were deduced from the DNA. The sample has approximately 450,000 clones, around 88% seen once. The J segment lost 5 bases and the V segment lost 4 bases, leaving 8 bases of the junction unmatched. Germline CDR1 reads SGHTA; CDR2 reads FQGTGA. This CDR3 spans 16 amino acids. The chain joins TRBV7-3 to TRBJ2-1, with TRBD2 matching 10 bases. The clonotype comes from a woman in her twenties or thirties with acute or convalescent COVID-19. Material for sequencing was peripheral blood. The CDR3 protein is CASSSSTGLANNEQFF. The CDR3 DNA reads as TGTGCCAGCAGCTCCAGTACGGGACTAGCGAACAATGAGCAGTTCTTC. Variable domain in full (rest from reference TRBV7-3 and TRBJ2-1): GAGVSQTPSNKVTEKGKYVELRCDPISGHTALYWYRQSLGQGPEFLIYFQGTGAADDSGLPNDRFFAVRPEGSVSTLKIQRTERGDSAVYLCASSSSTGLANNEQFFGPGTRLTVL.